This T cell receptor (beta chain) is drawn from a study of technical replicates of blood from several donors. Method: immunoSEQ multiplex PCR; TCRdb's copy keeps in-frame clones and lacks some. The table records 70,000 to 80,000 clones, 75% to 95% of them present only once. Deletions cut 6 bases from V and 4 bases from J, with 19 bases between. Germline V gene lookup returns CDR1 SGHNT and CDR2 YYREEE (reference sequence). There are 15 residues in the CDR3. The chain links TRBV5-4 to TRBJ1-1; tentatively, D is TRBD1 (5 bases). Sample: T cells isolated from PBMCs. This clonotype originated in a human donor in good health. Some clones in this sample may be carry-over from other donors' samples. In DNA form, the CDR3 reads TGTGCCAGCAATCCGATCGGGGGGGATCCCACTGAAGCTTTCTTT. Its protein is CASNPIGGDPTEAFF.